This T cell receptor (beta chain) was captured in a study of breast tumors, draining lymph nodes, adjacent tissues. The lymph nodes were axillary draining lymph nodes from breast cancer patients. Trimming stripped 6 bases from V and 6 bases from J, with 11 bases between. Germline values: CDR1 SGHTA, CDR2 FQGNSA. The CDR3 covers 13 residues. Each CDR3 protein is one row after TCRdb ran MiXCR on the multiplex PCR reads. The sample records about 230,000 distinct CDR3 sequences, less than 40% being singletons. The rearrangement links TRBV7-2 to TRBJ2-2; D may be TRBD2 (6 bases). What was sequenced was axillary lymph node tissue. This TCR came from a female donor with breast cancer. Some clones in this sample may be carry-over from other donors' samples. The CDR3 reads CASRNGGAGELFF. CDR3 DNA sequence: TGTGCCAGCAGGAATGGCGGGGCCGGGGAGCTGTTTTTT.